One and the same sample provided the 10 T cell receptor beta chains below, sequenced in a study of T-cell memory formation after mild COVID-19. Each CDR3 protein is one row after TCRdb ran MiXCR on the 5' RACE reads. The sample includes 250,000 to 350,000 distinct CDR3 sequences, approximately 14% of them seen just once. Material for sequencing was PBMCs or a T cell subset sorted from them (not recorded which). Receptors originate from a man aged 18 to 30 who had mild COVID-19 (a few samples of this study predate the infection). Cell type and time point are not known.

This chain joins TRBV12-3 or TRBV12-4 and TRBJ2-3, with a weak D call TRBD2 (6 bases). The CDR3 is 15 amino acids. Trimming shortened V by 5 bases and J by 2 bases, and 14 bases separated the two germline ends. CDR3 residues: CASSTGRDFTDTQYF. In DNA form, the CDR3 reads TGTGCCAGCAGTACGGGACGGGACTTCACAGATACGCAGTATTTT.

V gene TRBV5-1 combines with J gene TRBJ2-1; 16 positions match TRBD2. CDR3 size: 15 residues. CDR1 SGHRS and CDR2 YFSETQ come from the germline V gene. Trimming removed 4 bases from V and 12 bases from J; junction bases left unmatched: 7. The CDR3, as DNA: TGCGCCAGCAGCGAAGGGACTAGCGGGGGGGTCCGGCAGTTCTTC. It encodes CASSEGTSGGVRQFF.

This clonotype was counted between two and nine times. The V and J genes are TRBV13 and TRBJ2-3; TRBD2 is a possible D gene (6 bases). CDR3 length: 14 residues. Deletions cut 6 bases from V and 0 bases from J, with 10 bases between. CDR1 PRHDT and CDR2 FYEKMQ come from the germline V gene (reference sequence). The CDR3, as DNA: TGTGCCAGCAGAGTGGGGACTAGCACAGATACGCAGTATTTT. It encodes CASRVGTSTDTQYF. The full variable domain, its missing parts supplied by reference TRBV13 and TRBJ2-3, is AAGVIQSPRHLIKEKRETATLKCYPIPRHDTVYWYQQGPGQDPQFLISFYEKMQSDKGSIPDRFSAQQFSDYHSELNMSSLELGDSALYFCASRVGTSTDTQYFGPGTRLTVL.

This clonotype was recorded at least ten times. This rearrangement joins TRBV15 to TRBJ2-1; possibly TRBD1 for D (5 bases). The CDR3 loop spans 16 amino acids. CDR1 and CDR2 from the germline V gene are LNHNV and YYDKDF (reference sequence). V lost 2 bases and J lost 1, with 12 bases in between. CDR3 loop: CATSRRGPPSYNEQFF. The CDR3 DNA is TGTGCCACCAGCAGAAGGGGTCCGCCTTCCTACAATGAGCAGTTCTTC.

This clonotype was observed a few times. V usage is TRBV3-1 and J usage is TRBJ1-5; D is possibly TRBD1 (5 bases). Trimming cost V 1 base and J 7 bases, with 11 bases left between them. CDR1 and CDR2 from the germline V gene are LGHDT and YNNKEL (reference sequence). The CDR3 is 14 amino acids. CDR3 in DNA: TGTGCCAGCAGCCAAGGGGGGGGGAGCCAGCCCCAGCATTTT. Its protein product is CASSQGGGSQPQHF.

The J gene is TRBJ2-3, the V gene TRBV7-9; 8 bases line up with TRBD2. CDR1 is SEHNR and CDR2 is FQNEAQ in the germline V gene (reference sequence). Germline trimming cut 5 bases from V and 2 bases from J; bases unmatched to any gene: 9. The CDR3 has 16 amino acids. In nucleotides, the CDR3 is TGTGCCAGCAGCCCGCAGGGGCGGGGGGCCACAGATACGCAGTATTTT. It encodes CASSPQGRGATDTQYF.

This clonotype was counted many times. V gene TRBV6-5 combines with J gene TRBJ2-1; 7 bases match TRBD2. The germline V gene has CDR1 MNHEY and CDR2 SVGAGI. This CDR3 is built from 16 residues. The junction had 7 bases not matched to a gene; V was cut back by 2 bases and J by 3 bases. CDR3 DNA sequence: TGTGCCAGCAGTTACCACGTTATAGCGGGCTACAATGAGCAGTTCTTC. Translation: CASSYHVIAGYNEQFF.

This chain uses TRBV7-8 with TRBJ2-1; D remains unclear. Germline V gives CDR1 SGHVS, CDR2 FQNEAQ. The CDR3 totals 17 residues. The V and J ends lost 1 base and 0 bases respectively, with 13 bases between them. The CDR3 nucleotides are TGTGCCAGCAGCTTAGTTCCCAGTTACAGCTCCTACAATGAGCAGTTCTTC. Translation: CASSLVPSYSSYNEQFF.

V and J are TRBV4-1 and TRBJ2-7, with no clear D. This CDR3 has 15 residues. CDR1 and CDR2 from the germline V gene are MGHRA and YSYEKL. The V gene lost 0 bases and the J gene lost 1 base, with 10 bases spanning the gap. This chain's CDR3 is CASSQEGQYSYEQYF. CDR3 in DNA: TGCGCCAGCAGCCAAGAAGGCCAGTATTCCTACGAGCAGTACTTC.

V and J are TRBV6-2 or TRBV6-3 and TRBJ2-7; D tentatively fits TRBD1 or TRBD2 (6 bases each). The V and J ends lost 5 bases and 2 bases respectively, with 10 bases between them. CDR3 size: 13 residues. Germline lookup yields CDR1 MNHEY and CDR2 SVGEGT. CDR3 sequence reads: CASSVGGPYEQYF. In DNA form, the CDR3 reads TGTGCCAGCAGTGTCGGGGGCCCCTACGAGCAGTACTTC.